This T cell receptor beta chain was found in a study of patients and donors after allogeneic stem cell transplantation. V shed 11 bases and J shed 4 bases, with 14 bases lying between them. The CDR3 extends over 12 amino acids. Germline CDR1 LNHDA, CDR2 SQIVND (reference sequence). TCRdb used MiXCR to reprocess the RT-PCR reads, holding one entry per CDR3 protein. Altogether about 100,000 distinct CDR3 sequences are present, approximately 40% being singletons, with the ten largest covering around 25%. The chain links TRBV19 to TRBJ1-1; no definite D call. Material for sequencing was blood, either unsorted or a sorted T cell fraction (not recorded which). The origin of this receptor is a human donor who was either an allogeneic HSCT recipient or a stem cell or donor lymphocyte infusion donor (not recorded which). It is not recorded whose cells these are; they may come from a transplant donor. CDR3 protein: CAVQGVGTEAFF. CDR3 coding DNA: TGTGCCGTTCAAGGAGTGGGCACTGAAGCTTTCTTT.